Listed here are 19 T cell receptor beta chains from one sample, sequenced in a study of cytomegalovirus exposure and HLA in healthy donors. PCR primers comprised 60 Vbeta and 13 Jbeta primers. This table comes from immunoSEQ multiplex PCR, and its TCRdb copy is limited to in-frame clones, with some not included. The sample has more than 150,000 clones, less than 80% seen once; the top ten hold around 1.5%. The sequencing input was PBMCs. The receptors were gathered from a man aged 18-30 years in good health and CMV-seronegative.

This clone was seen a few times. The J gene is TRBJ2-1, the V gene TRBV6-1; 7 bases are a match to TRBD1. The CDR3 runs to 13 residues. V shed 4 bases, J shed 5 bases, and the junction held 2 bases outside the gene matches. Germline CDR1 is MNHNS and CDR2 is SASEGT. The CDR3 DNA reads as TGTGCCAGCAGTGTAGGGACAGACAATGAGCAGTTCTTC. This translates into CASSVGTDNEQFF.

The genes are TRBV5-1 and TRBJ2-7, with 11 bases that match TRBD1. The germline CDR1 and CDR2 sequences are SGHRS and YFSETQ. V lost 0 bases to trimming and J lost 4 bases; unmatched junction nucleotides: 3. This CDR3 contains 15 residues. The CDR3 spells CASSLGTGGGYEQYF. The CDR3 coding sequence is TGCGCCAGCAGCTTGGGGACAGGGGGCGGGTACGAGCAGTACTTC.

The rearrangement links TRBV12-2 to TRBJ2-7; TRBD2 reflects the table's D call only, with no check against the DNA. TRBV12-2 is a listed pseudogene. The CDR3 extends over 17 amino acids. The CDR3 protein is CASRLGAAIDVAYEQYF. For the CDR3, the DNA is TGTGCAAGTCGCTTAGGTGCGGCAATAGACGTTGCCTACGAGCAGTACTTC.

The V and J genes are TRBV7-6 and TRBJ2-3; 7 nucleotides align to TRBD2. With 3 bases clipped from V and 6 bases from J, the junction kept 6 bases outside the gene matches. CDR1 SGHVS and CDR2 FNYEAQ come from the germline V gene. The CDR3 runs to 14 residues. The CDR3 loop is CASSLNSRGDTQYF. The CDR3 DNA reads as TGTGCCAGCAGCTTGAACTCGCGGGGGGATACGCAGTATTTT.

The rearrangement links TRBV18 to TRBJ2-1; the D is unclear. CDR1 KGHSH and CDR2 LQKENI come from the germline V gene. CDR3 length: 13 residues. The germline V and J ends were trimmed by 1 base and 10 bases, with 11 bases remaining between them. The CDR3 nucleotides read TGTGCCAGCTCACCACGGGTAACGGAGGAGCAGTTCTTC. Amino acids: CASSPRVTEEQFF.

The J gene is TRBJ2-7, the V gene TRBV6-5; 7 nucleotides align to TRBD2. Germline V gives CDR1 MNHEY, CDR2 SVGAGI. With 9 bases clipped from V and 6 bases from J, the junction kept 11 bases outside the gene matches. The CDR3 loop spans 13 amino acids. The CDR3 coding sequence is TGTGCCAGTGGTTTCGCTGCGGGGGTCGAGCAGTACTTC. This translates into CASGFAAGVEQYF.

This chain links TRBV11-2 with TRBJ1-3, with TRBD1 identical over 9 bases. V dropped 5 bases and J dropped 4; count of bases not matched to a gene: 12. This CDR3 contains 17 residues. Germline CDR1 SGHAT, CDR2 FQNNGV. CDR3 nucleotide sequence: TGTGCCAGCAGCGCCGGGCGGGACAGGGAAGGGGGAAACACCATATATTTT. As protein: CASSAGRDREGGNTIYF. The full variable domain, with the rest looked up from reference TRBV11-2 and TRBJ1-3, is EAGVAQSPRYKIIEKRQSVAFWCNPISGHATLYWYQQILGQGPKLLIQFQNNGVVDDSQLPKDRFSAERLKGVDSTLKIQPAKLEDSAVYLCASSAGRDREGGNTIYFGEGSWLTVV.

The rearrangement uses TRBV2 and TRBJ1-1; D is perhaps TRBD1 (5 bases). V lost 6 bases and J lost 3, with 11 bases in between. CDR3 length equals 13 residues. CDR1 SNHLY and CDR2 FYNNEI come from the germline V gene. Written as DNA, the CDR3 is TGTGCCAGCAGCTTCCAAGGGGACACTGAAGCTTTCTTT. Translating gives CASSFQGDTEAFF.

V is TRBV30 and J is TRBJ1-5; D is ambiguous. CDR3 length: 12 residues. The germline V and J ends were trimmed by 0 bases and 6 bases, with 6 bases remaining between them. Germline CDR1 GTSNPN, CDR2 SVGIG (reference sequence). The CDR3: CAWSVRRQPQHF. The DNA of the CDR3 is TGTGCCTGGAGTGTCCGTCGTCAGCCCCAGCATTTT.

The V gene is TRBV6-5, the J gene TRBJ1-5; 7 bases fit TRBD1. Unmatched junction bases numbered 6, after V lost 5 bases and J lost 2 bases. Germline V lookup: CDR1 MNHEY, CDR2 SVGAGI. The CDR3 sequence is 15 residues long. CDR3 sequence (DNA): TGTGCCAGCAGTACCAGGGGGACAGGCAATCAGCCCCAGCATTTT. Protein: CASSTRGTGNQPQHF.

This rearrangement joins TRBV7-6 to TRBJ1-3; D unclear. CDR1 SGHVS and CDR2 FNYEAQ come from the germline V gene. CDR3 length: 19 amino acids. The V end lost 2 bases, the J end lost 5 bases, and 25 bases lay between the germline ends. CDR3 DNA: TGTGCCAGCAGCTTACAACCCCCGGCAGGACTATCGCCAAGAAACACCATATATTTT. This gives the protein CASSLQPPAGLSPRNTIYF.

The V and J genes are TRBV7-8 and TRBJ1-6; D possibly corresponds to TRBD1 (5 bases). This CDR3 region has 17 residues. From germline, CDR1 is SGHVS and CDR2 FQNEAQ. Trimming took off 5 bases at V and 0 bases at J, with 14 bases between the two ends. The CDR3 region has the DNA TGTGCCAGCAGCCCCCGTGGGGCTAGCTCCTATAATTCACCCCTCCACTTT. Amino acid sequence: CASSPRGASSYNSPLHF.

This chain joins TRBV14 and TRBJ1-6, with D possibly matching TRBD1 (5 bases). Looked up from germline, CDR1 is SGHDN and CDR2 is FVKESK. This CDR3 region has 15 residues. V lost 1 base, J lost 7 bases, and 11 bases lay in between. The CDR3 here is CASSQGQGWNSPLHF. The DNA of the CDR3 is TGTGCCAGCAGCCAAGGCCAGGGTTGGAATTCACCCCTCCACTTT.

This sequence joins TRBV9 and TRBJ2-2, with 9 bases matching TRBD1. With 0 bases clipped from V and 5 bases from J, the junction kept 11 bases outside the gene matches. CDR1 and CDR2 from the germline V gene are SGDLS and YYNGEE. CDR3 length equals 18 residues. The CDR3 is CASSVVQGQGSWTGELFF. The DNA of the CDR3 is TGTGCCAGCAGCGTAGTGCAAGGACAGGGGAGTTGGACCGGGGAGCTGTTTTTT.

The count of this clone is one. The gene calls are TRBV28 and TRBJ2-7, with TRBD1 matching over 8 bases. CDR1 is MDHEN and CDR2 is SYDVKM in the germline V gene. J lost 2 bases, V lost 4 bases, and 7 bases had no gene match. The CDR3 is 15 residues long. The CDR3 nucleotides read TGTGCCAGCAGTTCCGCTGGACAGGGTGCCTACGAGCAGTACTTC. This gives the protein CASSSAGQGAYEQYF.

The genes are TRBV18 and TRBJ2-7; tentative D call: TRBD1 (6 bases). The CDR3 has 13 amino acids. Germline V gives CDR1 KGHSH, CDR2 LQKENI. V lost 6 bases and J lost 3, with 12 bases in between. CDR3 nucleotides: TGTGCCAGCTCCACCCTAGGGGGCTACGAGCAGTACTTC. It encodes CASSTLGGYEQYF.

The chain is built from TRBV6-1 and TRBJ2-4, with TRBD1 identical over 7 bases. The DNA matches TRBJ2-5 better at its end, which makes the J call doubtful. CDR3 length: 14 amino acids. Germline V gene lookup returns CDR1 MNHNS and CDR2 SASEGT. The DNA for the CDR3 is TGTGCCAGCAGTGAAGCGGTTCGACAGGGGACCCAGTACTTC. It codes for CASSEAVRQGTQYF.

This clone appeared once. This rearrangement joins TRBV15 to TRBJ1-6; D is unclear. Trimming left V 0 bases short and J 0 bases short, with 9 bases between. The CDR3 is 17 residues long. Germline lookup yields CDR1 LNHNV and CDR2 YYDKDF (reference sequence). The CDR3 bases are TGTGCCACCAGCAGAGATCCGTCCAGCTCCTATAATTCACCCCTCCACTTT. Residues: CATSRDPSSSYNSPLHF.

The chain uses TRBV19 and TRBJ2-1; TRBD2 is a possible D gene (7 bases). V dropped 2 bases and J dropped 8 bases, with 13 bases sitting between them. CDR1 and CDR2 (germline): LNHDA, SQIVND (reference sequence). The CDR3 is 14 amino acids. The CDR3 here is CASSINGGRDEQFF. CDR3 nucleotides: TGTGCCAGTAGTATAAACGGGGGGCGGGATGAGCAGTTCTTC.